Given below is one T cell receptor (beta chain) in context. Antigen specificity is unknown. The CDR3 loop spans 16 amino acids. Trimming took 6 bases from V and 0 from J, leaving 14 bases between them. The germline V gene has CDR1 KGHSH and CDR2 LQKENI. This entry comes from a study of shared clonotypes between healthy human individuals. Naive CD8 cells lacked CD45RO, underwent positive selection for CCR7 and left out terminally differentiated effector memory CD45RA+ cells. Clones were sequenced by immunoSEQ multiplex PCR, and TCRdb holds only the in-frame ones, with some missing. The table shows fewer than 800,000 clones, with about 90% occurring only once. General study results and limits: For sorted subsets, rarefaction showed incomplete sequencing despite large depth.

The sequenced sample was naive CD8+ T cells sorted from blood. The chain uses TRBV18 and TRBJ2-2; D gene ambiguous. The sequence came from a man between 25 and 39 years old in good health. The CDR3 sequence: CASSDTKSPNTGELFF. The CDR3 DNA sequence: TGTGCCAGCTCCGATACAAAGTCCCCGAACACCGGGGAGCTGTTTTTT.